This T cell receptor (beta chain) was obtained from a study of T cell responses to AZD1222 COVID-19 vaccine. Study in general: Second-dose recipients at about 4 or about 12 weeks were treated as one pooled group.

Method: immunoSEQ multiplex PCR; TCRdb's copy keeps in-frame clones and lacks some. The sample includes about 150,000 clones, roughly nine tenths of them seen just once. As concerns this clone: The antigen is unknown.

The CDR3 is made up of 15 amino acids. The V gene's germline CDR1 is SGHDT and CDR2 YYEEEE. After removal of 0 bases from V and 3 bases from J, the junction contained 2 bases not matched to a gene. Broader study findings: Repertoire samples came only from after the peak T cell response. Dominant at 160-218 and 743-854, vaccine-associated CD4 TCRs also spanned spike. White British people made up most donors, females outnumbered males, and clonal diversity was possibly underestimated.

The source material was peripheral blood, sampled on day 0 of AZD1222 vaccination. The chain uses TRBV5-6 and TRBJ1-2; 10 nucleotides match TRBD1. The source of this sequence is an adult in good health. CDR3 region: CASSLVGTGDYGYTF. CDR3 coding DNA: TGTGCCAGCAGCTTGGTGGGGACAGGGGACTATGGCTACACCTTC.